One sample yielded the 23 T cell receptor beta chains listed below, sequenced in a study of regulatory T cells in long-lasting Graves disease. The time point: persistent/refractory GD, antithyroid drugs over 5 years with positive TRAb. Researchers made the TCR library from RNA that was extracted from PBMCs. Combining iRepertoire HTBI primers with Arm-PCR of CDR3 regions, the authors built TCR beta libraries. TCRdb reprocessed the multiplex PCR reads via MiXCR and lists one record per CDR3 protein. The table has about 420,000 distinct CDR3 sequences, 23% seen once. The source material was peripheral blood mononuclear cells (PBMCs), sampled when the disease was refractory, from a patient treated with antithyroid drugs. The source is a female donor with Graves disease.

This clonotype has a handful of counts. The rearrangement links TRBV18 to TRBJ1-1, with D unresolved. The V gene lost 1 base and the J gene lost 7 bases, with 7 bases spanning the gap. The length of the CDR3 is 12 residues. Germline CDR1 KGHSH, CDR2 LQKENI. The CDR3 loop is CASSPRAGEAFF. The CDR3 DNA follows: TGTGCCAGCTCACCACGGGCAGGTGAAGCTTTCTTT.

The gene calls are TRBV27 and TRBJ2-2; TRBD2 is a possible D gene (6 bases). The V gene lost 6 bases and the J gene lost 0 bases, with 11 bases spanning the gap. This CDR3 has 15 residues. CDR1 and CDR2 (germline): MNHEY, SMNVEV (reference sequence). CDR3 coding DNA: TGTGCCAGCAGAGCCGGGACTGCGAACACCGGGGAGCTGTTTTTT. Protein sequence: CASRAGTANTGELFF.

This clonotype has just a few counts. The chain combines TRBV19 with TRBJ2-7; tentatively, D is TRBD1 (5 bases). The germline CDR1 and CDR2 sequences are LNHDA and SQIVND (reference sequence). This CDR3 is 17 amino acids long. Trimming took off 1 base at V and 4 bases at J, with 20 bases between the two ends. This CDR3 reads CASSIGWTTTPVYEQYF. CDR3 DNA sequence: TGTGCCAGTAGTATAGGGTGGACAACGACACCCGTTTACGAGCAGTACTTC.

The chain joins TRBV29-1 to TRBJ2-7; no reliable D call. Germline V gene lookup returns CDR1 SQVTM and CDR2 ANQGSEA. Trimming pared 1 base from V and 2 bases from J, leaving 6 bases between. CDR3 size: 12 residues. Here the CDR3 reads CSVEVAAYEQYF. The CDR3, as DNA: TGCAGCGTTGAAGTGGCAGCCTACGAGCAGTACTTC.

The chain combines TRBV2 with TRBJ2-1, with a tentative D call TRBD2 (6 bases). Germline CDR1 and CDR2: SNHLY and FYNNEI. This CDR3 region has 12 residues. V lost 5 bases and J 7 bases, leaving 9 bases between the germline ends. For the CDR3, the DNA is TGTGCCAGCAGTCTAGCGAGGAATGAGCAGTTCTTC. The encoded protein is CASSLARNEQFF.

The genes are TRBV5-6 and TRBJ1-2; 7 bases agree with TRBD1. Germline CDR1 is SGHDT and CDR2 is YYEEEE. Trimming cost V 1 base and J 4 bases; bases outside gene matches: 7. The CDR3 loop spans 15 amino acids. The CDR3 region is CASSLPPPGGYGYTF. In DNA, the CDR3 is TGTGCCAGCAGCTTGCCCCCTCCAGGGGGCTATGGCTACACCTTC.

This chain joins TRBV5-1 and TRBJ2-5, with unresolved D. CDR1 SGHRS and CDR2 YFSETQ come from the germline V gene. Trimming took off 0 bases at V and 3 bases at J, with 9 bases between the two ends. This CDR3 spans 14 amino acids. CDR3 loop: CASSLEVSKETQYF. For the CDR3, the DNA is TGCGCCAGCAGCTTGGAGGTCAGCAAAGAGACCCAGTACTTC.

A few counts support this clonotype. This chain uses TRBV24-1 with TRBJ1-2; no clear D gene. Germline lookup yields CDR1 KGHDR and CDR2 SFDVKD. This CDR3 is built from 13 residues. Trimming removed 5 bases from V and 0 bases from J, with 6 bases in between. CDR3 loop: CATSVGSNYGYTF. CDR3 nucleotides: TGTGCCACCAGTGTTGGGTCTAACTATGGCTACACCTTC.

This clonotype was seen a few times. V is TRBV30 and J is TRBJ1-1, with unresolved D. Trimming left V 1 base short and J 5 bases short, with 11 bases between. The CDR3 runs 13 residues. Per the germline V gene, CDR1 is GTSNPN and CDR2 is SVGIG (reference sequence). CDR3 nucleotides: TGTGCCTGGAGTGGAAAGGGAAGGACTGAAGCTTTCTTT. Protein product: CAWSGKGRTEAFF. Complete variable domain (other parts from reference TRBV30 and TRBJ1-1): SQTIHQWPATLVQPVGSPLSLECTVEGTSNPNLYWYRQAAGRGLQLLFYSVGIGQISSEVPQNLSASRPQDRQFILSSKKLLLSDSGFYLCAWSGKGRTEAFFGQGTRLTVV.

This clonotype was picked up a small number of times. The chain recombines TRBV2 with TRBJ2-7, with 10 positions matching TRBD2. J lost 3 bases, V lost 10 bases, and 3 bases had no gene match. CDR3 length equals 12 residues. Germline V gives CDR1 SNHLY, CDR2 FYNNEI. The CDR3, as DNA: TGTGCCAACAGACTAGCGGGCTACGAGCAGTACTTC. Residues: CANRLAGYEQYF. Together with reference TRBV2 and TRBJ2-7, the CDR3 gives the full variable domain: EPEVTQTPSHQVTQMGQEVILRCVPISNHLYFYWYRQILGQKVEFLVSFYNNEISEKSEIFDDQFSVERPDGSNFTLKIRSTKLEDSAMYFCANRLAGYEQYFGPGTRLTVT.

The chain is built from TRBV7-6 and TRBJ2-6; TRBD2 is a possible D gene (5 bases). V lost 3 bases, J lost 3 bases, and 6 bases lay in between. This CDR3 comprises 14 residues. In germline, CDR1 is SGHVS, CDR2 FNYEAQ. CDR3 in amino acids: CASSLEVGANVLTF. CDR3 DNA: TGTGCCAGCAGCTTGGAGGTTGGGGCCAACGTCCTGACTTTC.

The rearrangement uses TRBV5-1 and TRBJ2-7; 13 bases are a match to TRBD2. The CDR3 is 16 amino acids. CDR1 and CDR2 from the germline V gene are SGHRS and YFSETQ. V shed 0 bases, J shed 9 bases, and the junction held 9 bases outside the gene matches. The CDR3 bases are TGCGCCAGCAGCTTGGATGTGACTAGCGGGGGGAAGAGGCAGTACTTC. Translating gives CASSLDVTSGGKRQYF.

This clonotype was counted only a few times. The chain employs TRBV10-3 and TRBJ2-2, with D possibly matching TRBD1 (5 bases). Germline-derived CDR1 and CDR2 are ENHRY and SYGVKD. V lost 4 bases and J 1 base, leaving 7 bases between the germline ends. The CDR3 is made up of 14 amino acids. This CDR3 is CAISGTGNTGELFF. For the CDR3, the DNA is TGTGCCATCAGTGGAACAGGGAACACCGGGGAGCTGTTTTTT.

The chain carries TRBV20-1 and TRBJ2-3; a weak D match, TRBD1 (6 bases). The CDR3 covers 14 residues. V was pared by 3 bases and J by 2 bases, with 12 bases between. Germline values: CDR1 DFQATT, CDR2 SNEGSKA (reference sequence). The CDR3 here is CSARGTLSTDTQYF. In DNA, the CDR3 is TGCAGTGCTAGGGGGACATTGTCCACAGATACGCAGTATTTT.

This clonotype has a count of ten or more. V gene TRBV12-3 or TRBV12-4 combines with J gene TRBJ2-7; TRBD1 might be the D (6 bases). With 2 bases removed from V and 0 bases from J, the gap between germline ends came to 29 bases. The CDR3 has 21 residues. The CDR3: CASSLLPSRMGADSSSYEQYF. The CDR3 bases are TGTGCCAGCAGTTTACTCCCCTCGAGGATGGGGGCAGACAGTAGCTCCTACGAGCAGTACTTC.

The chain has TRBV6-2 or TRBV6-3 and TRBJ2-7, with D tentatively TRBD1 (5 bases). This CDR3 is built from 15 residues. V was pared by 5 bases and J by 3 bases, with 17 bases between. From germline, CDR1 is MNHEY and CDR2 SVGEGT. CDR3 coding DNA: TGTGCCAGCAGTGAAGGTGACAGTCCCGTCTACGAGCAGTACTTC. Amino acids: CASSEGDSPVYEQYF.

The table lists this clonotype with a few counts. The chain is built from TRBV11-2 and TRBJ2-2, with 10 nucleotides matching TRBD1. CDR1 and CDR2 from the germline V gene are SGHAT and FQNNGV. The trim removed 5 bases at V and 6 bases at J, leaving 6 bases unmatched. The CDR3 is made up of 15 amino acids. The CDR3 loop reads CASSGQGGRAGELFF. CDR3 sequence (DNA): TGTGCCAGCAGCGGACAGGGGGGCCGCGCCGGGGAGCTGTTTTTT.

The rearrangement links TRBV28 to TRBJ1-5; 10 nucleotides match TRBD1. Germline trimming cut 6 bases from V and 6 bases from J; bases unmatched to any gene: 11. Looked up from germline, CDR1 is MDHEN and CDR2 is SYDVKM. The length of the CDR3 is 16 residues. The CDR3 nucleotides are TGTGCCAGCAGCACACCGGGACAGGGGCCGGGTCAGCCCCAGCATTTT. This encodes CASSTPGQGPGQPQHF.

This clonotype showed up just a few times. The CDR3 is CASSTGTGNSPLHF. The CDR3 DNA sequence: TGTGCCAGCAGCACCGGGACAGGGAATTCACCCCTCCACTTT. V and J are TRBV6-2 or TRBV6-3 and TRBJ1-6; 9 bases agree with TRBD1. After removal of 6 bases from V and 7 bases from J, the junction contained 4 bases not matched to a gene. The length of the CDR3 is 14 residues. Germline-derived CDR1 and CDR2 are MNHEY and SVGEGT.

This clonotype was recorded at least ten times. This chain links TRBV30 with TRBJ2-5; D is possibly TRBD2 (7 bases). V gave up 5 bases and J gave up 5 bases, with 18 bases separating them. Germline lookup yields CDR1 GTSNPN and CDR2 SVGIG (reference sequence). The CDR3 is 14 residues long. CDR3 DNA sequence: TGTGCCTGGGATTCGTCGGGGGGCCGTGAGACCCAGTACTTC. It codes for CAWDSSGGRETQYF.

This clonotype was seen a single time. V gene TRBV19 combines with J gene TRBJ1-6; no clear D. The CDR3 length is 12 residues. Germline V gene sequence: CDR1 LNHDA, CDR2 SQIVND (reference sequence). V was trimmed by 7 bases and J by 6 bases, leaving 7 bases between them. The CDR3 DNA reads TGTGCCAGTACGGACTCTAATTCACCCCTCCACTTT. Its protein product is CASTDSNSPLHF.

This clonotype appeared many times. The chain links TRBV28 to TRBJ1-6; the match to TRBD1 covers 10 bases. V lost 6 bases, J lost 7 bases, and 6 bases stayed unmatched. This CDR3 contains 15 residues. CDR1 and CDR2 (germline): MDHEN, SYDVKM. CDR3 sequence reads: CASRRQGARNSPLHF. CDR3 DNA sequence: TGTGCCAGCAGACGACAGGGGGCTAGGAATTCACCCCTCCACTTT.

The table lists this clonotype with a few counts. CDR3 DNA: TGCAGTGCTAGAGATATTATGAAGGGACAGGGCCGGACCCAGTACTTC. Translating it yields CSARDIMKGQGRTQYF. V is TRBV20-1 and J is TRBJ2-5, with 9 bases lining up with TRBD1. Trimming at V came to 0 bases and at J to 7 bases, leaving 12 bases not matched to a gene. The CDR3 sequence is 16 residues long. The germline gives CDR1 DFQATT, CDR2 SNEGSKA (reference sequence).